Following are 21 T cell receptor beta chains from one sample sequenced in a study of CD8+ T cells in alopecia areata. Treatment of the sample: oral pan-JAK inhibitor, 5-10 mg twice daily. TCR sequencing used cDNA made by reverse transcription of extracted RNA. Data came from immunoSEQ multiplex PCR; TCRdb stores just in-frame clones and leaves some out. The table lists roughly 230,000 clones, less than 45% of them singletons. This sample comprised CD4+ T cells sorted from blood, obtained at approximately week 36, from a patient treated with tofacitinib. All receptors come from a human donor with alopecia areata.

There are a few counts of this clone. The CDR3 reads CATGGRSSTDTQYF. The CDR3 DNA reads as TGTGCCACCGGCGGGAGATCGAGCACAGATACGCAGTATTTT. The chain recombines TRBV19 with TRBJ2-3; 7 nucleotides agree with TRBD2. V gave up 10 bases and J gave up 0 bases; unmatched junction bases: 7. This CDR3 is built from 14 residues. Germline lookup yields CDR1 LNHDA and CDR2 SQIVND (reference sequence). The variable domain in full, with the rest retrieved from reference TRBV19 and TRBJ2-3, is DGGITQSPKYLFRKEGQNVTLSCEQNLNHDAMYWYRQDPGQGLRLIYYSQIVNDFQKGDIAEGYSVSREKKESFPLTVTSAQKNPTAFYLCATGGRSSTDTQYFGPGTRLTVL.

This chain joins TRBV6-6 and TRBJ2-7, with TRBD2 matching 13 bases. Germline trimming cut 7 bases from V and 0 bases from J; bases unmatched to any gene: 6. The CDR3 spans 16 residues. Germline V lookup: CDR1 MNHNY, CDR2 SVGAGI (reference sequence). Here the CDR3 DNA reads TGTGCCAGCACCCTGGGGACTAGCGGGGTCTCCTACGAGCAGTACTTC. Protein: CASTLGTSGVSYEQYF.

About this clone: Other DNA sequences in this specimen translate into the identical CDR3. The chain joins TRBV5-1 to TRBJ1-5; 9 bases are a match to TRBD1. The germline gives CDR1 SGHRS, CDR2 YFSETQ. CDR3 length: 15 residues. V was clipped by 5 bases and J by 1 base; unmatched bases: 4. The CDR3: CASSPGQGSNQPQHF. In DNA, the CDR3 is TGCGCCAGCAGTCCCGGACAGGGGAGCAATCAGCCCCAGCATTTT.

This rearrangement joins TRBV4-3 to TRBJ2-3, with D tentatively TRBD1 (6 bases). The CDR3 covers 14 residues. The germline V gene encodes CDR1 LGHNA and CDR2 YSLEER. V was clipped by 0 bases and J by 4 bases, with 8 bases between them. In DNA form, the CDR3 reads TGCGCCAGCAGCCAAGACAGGGGTCCAGATACGCAGTATTTT. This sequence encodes CASSQDRGPDTQYF.

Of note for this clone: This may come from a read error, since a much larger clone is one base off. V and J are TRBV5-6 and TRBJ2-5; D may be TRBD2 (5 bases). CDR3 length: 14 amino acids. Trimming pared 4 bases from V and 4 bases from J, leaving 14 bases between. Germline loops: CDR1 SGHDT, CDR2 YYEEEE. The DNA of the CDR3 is TGTGCCAGCAGCCGCGGGTCCGCCGGAGAGACCCAGTACTTC. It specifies CASSRGSAGETQYF. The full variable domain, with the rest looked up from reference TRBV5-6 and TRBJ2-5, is DAGVTQSPTHLIKTRGQQVTLRCSPKSGHDTVSWYQQALGQGPQFIFQYYEEEERQRGNFPDRFSGHQFPNYSSELNVNALLLGDSALYLCASSRGSAGETQYFGPGTRLLVL.

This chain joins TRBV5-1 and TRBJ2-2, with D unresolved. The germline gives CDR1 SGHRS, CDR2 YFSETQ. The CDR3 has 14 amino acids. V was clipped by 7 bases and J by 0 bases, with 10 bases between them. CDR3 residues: CASEVAANTGELFF. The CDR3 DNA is TGCGCCAGCGAGGTTGCAGCGAACACCGGGGAGCTGTTTTTT. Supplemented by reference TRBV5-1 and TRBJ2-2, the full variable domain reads KAGVTQTPRYLIKTRGQQVTLSCSPISGHRSVSWYQQTPGQGLQFLFEYFSETQRNKGNFPGRFSGRQFSNSRSEMNVSTLELGDSALYLCASEVAANTGELFFGEGSRLTVL.

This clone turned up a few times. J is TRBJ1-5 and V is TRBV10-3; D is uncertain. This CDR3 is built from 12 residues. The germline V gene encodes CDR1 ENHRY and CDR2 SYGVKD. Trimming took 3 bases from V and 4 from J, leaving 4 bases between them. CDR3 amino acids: CAISDANQPQHF. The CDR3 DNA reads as TGTGCCATCAGTGATGCAAATCAGCCCCAGCATTTT.

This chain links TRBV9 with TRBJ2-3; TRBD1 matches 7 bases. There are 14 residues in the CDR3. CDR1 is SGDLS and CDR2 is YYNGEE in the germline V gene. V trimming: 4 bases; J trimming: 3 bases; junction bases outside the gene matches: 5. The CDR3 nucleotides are TGTGCCAGCAGCCCCGGACAGGAGACAGATACGCAGTATTTT. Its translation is CASSPGQETDTQYF.

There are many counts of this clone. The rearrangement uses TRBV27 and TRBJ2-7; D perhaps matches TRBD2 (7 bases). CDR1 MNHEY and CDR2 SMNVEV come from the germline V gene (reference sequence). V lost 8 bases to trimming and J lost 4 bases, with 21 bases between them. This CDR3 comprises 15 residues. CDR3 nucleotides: TGTGCCAGCCGCCTTGGGAGGGGGGGTCTTTACGAGCAGTACTTC. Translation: CASRLGRGGLYEQYF.

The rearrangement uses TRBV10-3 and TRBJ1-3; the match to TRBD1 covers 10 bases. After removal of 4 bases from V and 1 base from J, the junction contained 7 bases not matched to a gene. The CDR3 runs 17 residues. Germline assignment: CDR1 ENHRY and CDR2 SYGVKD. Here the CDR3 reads CAISGGQGSSSGNTIYF. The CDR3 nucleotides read TGTGCCATCAGTGGGGGACAGGGGAGTTCATCTGGAAACACCATATATTTT.

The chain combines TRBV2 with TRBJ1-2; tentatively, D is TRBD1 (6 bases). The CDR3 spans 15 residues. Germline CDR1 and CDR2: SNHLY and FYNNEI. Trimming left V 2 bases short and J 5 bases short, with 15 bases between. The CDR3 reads CASSERRGGIYGYTF. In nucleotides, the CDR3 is TGTGCCAGCAGTGAACGCCGAGGGGGGATATATGGCTACACCTTC.

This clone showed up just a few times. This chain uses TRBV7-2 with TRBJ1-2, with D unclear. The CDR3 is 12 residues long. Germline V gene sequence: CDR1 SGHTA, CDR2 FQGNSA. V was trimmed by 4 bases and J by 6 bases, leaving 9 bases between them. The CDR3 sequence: CASSSLGDGYTF. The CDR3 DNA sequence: TGTGCCAGCAGCTCGTTGGGAGATGGCTACACCTTC.

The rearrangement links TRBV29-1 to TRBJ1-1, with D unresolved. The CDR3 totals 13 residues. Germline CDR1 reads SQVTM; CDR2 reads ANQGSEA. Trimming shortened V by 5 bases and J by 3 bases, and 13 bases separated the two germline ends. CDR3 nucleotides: TGCAGCGTTCTATCCGGGTGGGACACTGAAGCTTTCTTT. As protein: CSVLSGWDTEAFF. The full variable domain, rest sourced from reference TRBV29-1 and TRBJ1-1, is SAVISQKPSRDICQRGTSLTIQCQVDSQVTMMFWYRQQPGQSLTLIATANQGSEATYESGFVIDKFPISRPNLTFSTLTVSNMSPEDSSIYLCSVLSGWDTEAFFGQGTRLTVV.

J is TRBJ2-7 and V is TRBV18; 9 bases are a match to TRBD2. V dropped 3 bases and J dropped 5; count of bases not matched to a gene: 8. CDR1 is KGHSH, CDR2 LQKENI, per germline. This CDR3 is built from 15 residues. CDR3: CASSPQGTSPHEQYF. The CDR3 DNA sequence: TGTGCCAGCTCACCCCAAGGGACTAGCCCCCACGAGCAGTACTTC.

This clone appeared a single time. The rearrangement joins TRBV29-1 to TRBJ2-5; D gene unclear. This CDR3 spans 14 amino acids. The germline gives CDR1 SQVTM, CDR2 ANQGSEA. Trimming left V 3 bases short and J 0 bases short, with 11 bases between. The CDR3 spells CSVDGRKYQETQYF. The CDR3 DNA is TGCAGCGTTGACGGCAGAAAGTACCAAGAGACCCAGTACTTC.

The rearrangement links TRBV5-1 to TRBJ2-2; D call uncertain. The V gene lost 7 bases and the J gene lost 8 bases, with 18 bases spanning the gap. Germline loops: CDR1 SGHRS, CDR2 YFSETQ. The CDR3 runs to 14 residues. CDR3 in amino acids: CASSPIGVSGELFF. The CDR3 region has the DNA TGCGCCAGCTCGCCCATAGGAGTTTCTGGGGAGCTGTTTTTT.

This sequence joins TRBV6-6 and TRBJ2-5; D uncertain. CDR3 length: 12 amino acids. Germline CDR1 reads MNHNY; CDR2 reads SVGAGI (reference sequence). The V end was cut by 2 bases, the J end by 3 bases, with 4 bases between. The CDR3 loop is CASSYTKETQYF. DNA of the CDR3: TGTGCCAGCAGTTACACGAAAGAGACCCAGTACTTC.

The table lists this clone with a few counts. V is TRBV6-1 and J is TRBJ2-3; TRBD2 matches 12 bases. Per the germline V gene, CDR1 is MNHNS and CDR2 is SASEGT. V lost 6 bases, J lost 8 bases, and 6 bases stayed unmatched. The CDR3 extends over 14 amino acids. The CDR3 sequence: CASRLAGGVGTQYF. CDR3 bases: TGTGCCAGCAGACTAGCGGGAGGAGTTGGTACGCAGTATTTT.

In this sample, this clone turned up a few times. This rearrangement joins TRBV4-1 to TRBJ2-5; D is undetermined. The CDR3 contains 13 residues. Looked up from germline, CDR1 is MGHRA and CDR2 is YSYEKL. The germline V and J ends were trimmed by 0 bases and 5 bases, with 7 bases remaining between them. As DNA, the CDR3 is TGCGCCAGCAGCCAAGATTCCCGGGAGACCCAGTACTTC. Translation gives CASSQDSRETQYF.

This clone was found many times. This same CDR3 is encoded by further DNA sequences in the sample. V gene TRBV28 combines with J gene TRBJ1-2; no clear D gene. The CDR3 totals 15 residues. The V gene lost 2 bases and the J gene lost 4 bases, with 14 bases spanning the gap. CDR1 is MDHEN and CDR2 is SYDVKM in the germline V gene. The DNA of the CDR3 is TGTGCCAGCAGTTTAAGCCCGCGGCTATCCTATGGCTACACCTTC. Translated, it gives CASSLSPRLSYGYTF.

CDR3 protein: CSVEAGVNIQYF. CDR3 nucleotide sequence: TGCAGCGTTGAAGCGGGAGTGAACATTCAGTACTTC. This chain links TRBV29-1 with TRBJ2-4, with D perhaps matching TRBD2 (6 bases). V was shortened by 1 base and J by 7 bases, with 8 bases between the two germline ends. CDR3 length equals 12 residues. Looked up from germline, CDR1 is SQVTM and CDR2 is ANQGSEA.